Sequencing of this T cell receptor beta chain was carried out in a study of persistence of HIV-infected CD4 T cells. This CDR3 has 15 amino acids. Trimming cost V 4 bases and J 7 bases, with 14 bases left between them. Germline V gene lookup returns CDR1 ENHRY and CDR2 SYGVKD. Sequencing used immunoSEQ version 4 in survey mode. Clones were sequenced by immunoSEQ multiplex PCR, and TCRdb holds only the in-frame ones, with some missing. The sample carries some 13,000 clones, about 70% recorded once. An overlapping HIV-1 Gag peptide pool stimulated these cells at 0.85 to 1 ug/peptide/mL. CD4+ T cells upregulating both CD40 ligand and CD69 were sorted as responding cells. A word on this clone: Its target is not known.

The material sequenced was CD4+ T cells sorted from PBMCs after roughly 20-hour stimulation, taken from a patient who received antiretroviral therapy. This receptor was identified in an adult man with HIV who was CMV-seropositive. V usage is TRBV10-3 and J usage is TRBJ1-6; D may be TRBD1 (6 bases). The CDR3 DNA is TGTGCCATCAGTGGTACGGGACACCTAAATTCACCCCTCCACTTT. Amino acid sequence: CAISGTGHLNSPLHF.